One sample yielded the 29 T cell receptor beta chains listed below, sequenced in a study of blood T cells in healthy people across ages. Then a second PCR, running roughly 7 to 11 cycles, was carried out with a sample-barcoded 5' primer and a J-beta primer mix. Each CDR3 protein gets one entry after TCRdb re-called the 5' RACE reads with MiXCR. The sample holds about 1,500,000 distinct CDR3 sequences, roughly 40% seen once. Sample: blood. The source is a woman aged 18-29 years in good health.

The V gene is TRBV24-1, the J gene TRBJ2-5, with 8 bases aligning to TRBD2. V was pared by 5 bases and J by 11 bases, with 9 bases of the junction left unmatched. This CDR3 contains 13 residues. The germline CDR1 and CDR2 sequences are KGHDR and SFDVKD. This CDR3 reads CATSGGRSHEQYF. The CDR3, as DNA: TGTGCCACCAGTGGCGGGAGGTCCCATGAGCAGTACTTC.

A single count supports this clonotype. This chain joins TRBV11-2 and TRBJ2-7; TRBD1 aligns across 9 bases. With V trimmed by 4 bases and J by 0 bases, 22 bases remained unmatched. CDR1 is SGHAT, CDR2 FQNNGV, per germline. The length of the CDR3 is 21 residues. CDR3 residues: CASSYDLYRGRGKGGSYEQYF. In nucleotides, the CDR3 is TGTGCCAGCAGCTACGACCTATACAGGGGGCGCGGGAAGGGGGGCTCCTACGAGCAGTACTTC.

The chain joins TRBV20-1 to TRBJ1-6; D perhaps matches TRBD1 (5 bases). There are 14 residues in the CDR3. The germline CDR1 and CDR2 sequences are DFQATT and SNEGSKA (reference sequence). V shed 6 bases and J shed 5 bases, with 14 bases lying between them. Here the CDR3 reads CSANTGSDNSPLHF. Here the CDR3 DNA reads TGCAGTGCAAACACAGGTTCAGATAATTCACCCCTCCACTTT.

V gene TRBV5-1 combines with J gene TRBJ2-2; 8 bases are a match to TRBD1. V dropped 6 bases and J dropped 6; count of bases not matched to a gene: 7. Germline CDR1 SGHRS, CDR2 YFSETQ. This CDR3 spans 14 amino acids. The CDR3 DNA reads TGCGCCAGCAACGGACAGGGAAAGGCCGGGGAGCTGTTTTTT. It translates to CASNGQGKAGELFF.

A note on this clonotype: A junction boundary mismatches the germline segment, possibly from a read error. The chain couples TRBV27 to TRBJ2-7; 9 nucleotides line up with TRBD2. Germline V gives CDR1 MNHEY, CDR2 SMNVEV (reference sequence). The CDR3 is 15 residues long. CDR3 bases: TGTGCCAGCAGTTTATCGAAGCGGGGGGCCTACGGGCAGTACTTC. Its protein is CASSLSKRGAYGQYF.

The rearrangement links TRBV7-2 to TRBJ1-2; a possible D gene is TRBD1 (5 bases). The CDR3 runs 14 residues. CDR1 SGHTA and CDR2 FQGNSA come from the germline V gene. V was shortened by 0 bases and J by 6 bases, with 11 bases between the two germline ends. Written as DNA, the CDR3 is TGTGCCAGCAGCTTAGCCGCAGGGAAGGATGGCTACACCTTC. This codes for CASSLAAGKDGYTF. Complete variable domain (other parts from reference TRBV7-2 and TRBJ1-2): GAGVSQSPSNKVTEKGKDVELRCDPISGHTALYWYRQSLGQGLEFLIYFQGNSAPDKSGLPSDRFSAERTGGSVSTLTIQRTQQEDSAVYLCASSLAAGKDGYTFGSGTRLTVV.

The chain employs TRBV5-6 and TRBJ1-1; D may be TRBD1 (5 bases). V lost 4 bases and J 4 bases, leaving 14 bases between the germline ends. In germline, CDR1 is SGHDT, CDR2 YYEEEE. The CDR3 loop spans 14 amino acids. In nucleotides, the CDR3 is TGTGCCAGCAGCACGGGACCGCCGGGCACTGAAGCTTTCTTT. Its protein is CASSTGPPGTEAFF.

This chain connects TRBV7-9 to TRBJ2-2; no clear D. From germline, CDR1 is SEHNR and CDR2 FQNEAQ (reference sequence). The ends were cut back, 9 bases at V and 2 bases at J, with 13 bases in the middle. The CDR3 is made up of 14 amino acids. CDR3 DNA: TGTGCCAGTCTTGTTGGCCCTAACACCGGGGAGCTGTTTTTT. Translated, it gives CASLVGPNTGELFF. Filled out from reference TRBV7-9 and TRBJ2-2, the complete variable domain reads DTGVSQNPRHKITKRGQNVTFRCDPISEHNRLYWYRQTLGQGPEFLTYFQNEAQLEKSRLLSDRFSAERPKGSFSTLEIQRTEQGDSAMYLCASLVGPNTGELFFGEGSRLTVL.

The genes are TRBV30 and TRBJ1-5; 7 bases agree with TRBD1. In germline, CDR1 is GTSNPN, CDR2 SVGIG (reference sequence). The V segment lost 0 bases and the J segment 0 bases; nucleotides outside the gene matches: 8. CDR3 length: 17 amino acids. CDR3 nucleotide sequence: TGTGCCTGGAGTGTATCAAAGGGACAGTATAGCAATCAGCCCCAGCATTTT. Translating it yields CAWSVSKGQYSNQPQHF.

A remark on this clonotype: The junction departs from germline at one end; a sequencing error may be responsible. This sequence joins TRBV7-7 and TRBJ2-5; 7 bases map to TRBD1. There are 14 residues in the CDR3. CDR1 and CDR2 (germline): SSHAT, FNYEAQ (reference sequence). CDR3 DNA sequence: TGTGCTAGCAGCCCGAAACAGGGGCAAGAGACCCAGTACTTC. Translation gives CASSPKQGQETQYF.

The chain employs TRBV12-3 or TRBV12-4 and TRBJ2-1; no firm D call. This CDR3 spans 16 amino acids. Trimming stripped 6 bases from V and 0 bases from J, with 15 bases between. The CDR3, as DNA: TGTGCCAGCAGCCGGATTGGCACAAGCTCCTACAATGAGCAGTTCTTC. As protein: CASSRIGTSSYNEQFF.

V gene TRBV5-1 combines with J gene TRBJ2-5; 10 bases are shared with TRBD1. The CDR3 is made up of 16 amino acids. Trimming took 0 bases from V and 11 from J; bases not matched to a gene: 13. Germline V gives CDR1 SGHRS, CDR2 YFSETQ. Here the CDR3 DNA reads TGCGCCAGCAGCTTGGATGACAGGGGGCTATTAAATGAGCAGTACTTC. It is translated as CASSLDDRGLLNEQYF.

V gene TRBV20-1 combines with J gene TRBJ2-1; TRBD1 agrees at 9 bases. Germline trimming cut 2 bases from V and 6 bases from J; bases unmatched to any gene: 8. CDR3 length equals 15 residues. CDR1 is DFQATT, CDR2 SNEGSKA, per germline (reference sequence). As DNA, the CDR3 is TGCAGTGCTAGAATTCCCGGGACAGGGTTCAATGAGCAGTTCTTC. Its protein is CSARIPGTGFNEQFF.

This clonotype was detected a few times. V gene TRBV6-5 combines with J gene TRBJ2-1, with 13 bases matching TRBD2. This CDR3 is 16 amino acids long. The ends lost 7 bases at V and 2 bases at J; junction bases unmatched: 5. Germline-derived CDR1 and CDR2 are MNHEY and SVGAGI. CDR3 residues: CASIRTSGSPYNEQFF. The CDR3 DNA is TGTGCCAGCATTCGGACTAGCGGGAGCCCCTACAATGAGCAGTTCTTC.

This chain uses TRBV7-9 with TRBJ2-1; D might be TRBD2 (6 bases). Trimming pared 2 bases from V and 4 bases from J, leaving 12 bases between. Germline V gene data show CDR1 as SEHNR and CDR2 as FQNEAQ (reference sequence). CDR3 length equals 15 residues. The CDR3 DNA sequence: TGTGCCAGCAGCTTAACAGCGGGCCCATACAATGAGCAGTTCTTC. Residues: CASSLTAGPYNEQFF.

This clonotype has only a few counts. CDR3 in DNA: TGCAGTGCTAGACGGGACAGGGGCGCCGGGGAGCTGTTTTTT. Its protein is CSARRDRGAGELFF. V usage is TRBV20-1 and J usage is TRBJ2-2; 10 nucleotides agree with TRBD1. The V gene's germline CDR1 is DFQATT and CDR2 SNEGSKA (reference sequence). Trimming took 2 bases from V and 6 from J; bases not matched to a gene: 3. The CDR3 is made up of 14 amino acids.

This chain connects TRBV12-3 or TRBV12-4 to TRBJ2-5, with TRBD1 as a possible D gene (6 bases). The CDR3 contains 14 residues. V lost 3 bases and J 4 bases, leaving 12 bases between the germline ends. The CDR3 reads CASSFDTGRETQYF. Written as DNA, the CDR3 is TGTGCCAGCAGTTTTGATACAGGGAGAGAGACCCAGTACTTC.

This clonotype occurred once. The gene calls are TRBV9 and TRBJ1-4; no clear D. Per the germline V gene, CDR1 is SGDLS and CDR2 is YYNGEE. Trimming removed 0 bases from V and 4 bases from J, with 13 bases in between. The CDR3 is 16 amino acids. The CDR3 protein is CASSVGPEVINEKLFF. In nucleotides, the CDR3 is TGTGCCAGCAGCGTAGGACCAGAGGTGATTAATGAAAAACTGTTTTTT.

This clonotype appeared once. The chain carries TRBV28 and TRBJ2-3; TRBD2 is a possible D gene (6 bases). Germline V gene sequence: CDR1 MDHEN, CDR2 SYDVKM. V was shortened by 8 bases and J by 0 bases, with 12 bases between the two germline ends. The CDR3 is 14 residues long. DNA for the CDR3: TGTGCCAGCTACCCTGGGGGGAGCACAGATACGCAGTATTTT. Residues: CASYPGGSTDTQYF.

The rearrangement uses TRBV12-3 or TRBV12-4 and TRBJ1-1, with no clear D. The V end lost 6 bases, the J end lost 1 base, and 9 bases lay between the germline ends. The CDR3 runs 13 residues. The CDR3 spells CASSRLSNTEAFF. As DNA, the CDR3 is TGTGCCAGCAGCCGACTGTCGAACACTGAAGCTTTCTTT.

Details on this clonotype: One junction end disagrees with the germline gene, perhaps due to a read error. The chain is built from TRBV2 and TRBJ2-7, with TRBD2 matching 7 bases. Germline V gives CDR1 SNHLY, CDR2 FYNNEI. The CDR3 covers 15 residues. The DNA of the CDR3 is TGTGCCTGCAGTGACCAGCGGGATAGGTCCTACGAGCAGTACTTC. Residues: CACSDQRDRSYEQYF.

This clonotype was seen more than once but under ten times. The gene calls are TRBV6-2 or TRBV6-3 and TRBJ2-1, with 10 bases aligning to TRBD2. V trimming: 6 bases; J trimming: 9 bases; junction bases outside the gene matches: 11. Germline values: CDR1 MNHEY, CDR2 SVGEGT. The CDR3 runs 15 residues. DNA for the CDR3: TGTGCCAGCAGGGGAGGTTCTAGCGGGAGTCGTGAGCAGTTCTTC. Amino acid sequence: CASRGGSSGSREQFF.

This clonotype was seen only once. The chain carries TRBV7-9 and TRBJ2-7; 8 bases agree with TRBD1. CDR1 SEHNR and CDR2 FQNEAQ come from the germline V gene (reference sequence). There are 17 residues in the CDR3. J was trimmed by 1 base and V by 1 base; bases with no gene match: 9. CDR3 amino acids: CASSLDHPGQVSYEQYF. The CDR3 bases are TGTGCCAGCAGCTTAGACCATCCGGGACAGGTATCCTACGAGCAGTACTTC.

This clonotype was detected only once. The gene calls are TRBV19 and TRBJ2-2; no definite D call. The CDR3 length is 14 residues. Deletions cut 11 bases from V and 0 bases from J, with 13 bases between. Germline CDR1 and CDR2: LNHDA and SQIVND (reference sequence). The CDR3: CAGRPAANTGELFF. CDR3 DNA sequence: TGTGCCGGTCGACCCGCTGCGAACACCGGGGAGCTGTTTTTT.

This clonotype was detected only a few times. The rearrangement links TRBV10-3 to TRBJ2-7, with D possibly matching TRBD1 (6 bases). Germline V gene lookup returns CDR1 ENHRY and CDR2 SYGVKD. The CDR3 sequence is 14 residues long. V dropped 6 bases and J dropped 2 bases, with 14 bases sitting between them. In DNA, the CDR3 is TGTGCCATCAGCGGGTTGGGGGCCGCCTACGAGCAGTACTTC. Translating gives CAISGLGAAYEQYF.

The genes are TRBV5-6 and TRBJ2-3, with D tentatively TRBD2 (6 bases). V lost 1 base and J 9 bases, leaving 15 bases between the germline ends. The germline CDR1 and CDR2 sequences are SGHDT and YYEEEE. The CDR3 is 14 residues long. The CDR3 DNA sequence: TGTGCCAGCAGCTTGAGGGAGGACGGTCACACGCAGTATTTT. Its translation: CASSLREDGHTQYF.

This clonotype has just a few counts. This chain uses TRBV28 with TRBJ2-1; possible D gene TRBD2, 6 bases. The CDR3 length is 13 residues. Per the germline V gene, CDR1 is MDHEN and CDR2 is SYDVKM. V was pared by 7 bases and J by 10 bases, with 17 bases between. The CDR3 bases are TGTGCCAGCACCAACCTAATCCGGGAGGAGCAGTTCTTC. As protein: CASTNLIREEQFF. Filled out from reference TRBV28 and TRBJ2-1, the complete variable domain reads DVKVTQSSRYLVKRTGEKVFLECVQDMDHENMFWYRQDPGLGLRLIYFSYDVKMKEKGDIPEGYSVSREKKERFSLILESASTNQTSMYLCASTNLIREEQFFGPGTRLTVL.

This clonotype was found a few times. The CDR3 region is CASSPGPIPPNTEAFF. CDR3 DNA: TGTGCCAGCAGCCCTGGGCCCATCCCCCCGAACACTGAAGCTTTCTTT. The rearrangement uses TRBV7-2 and TRBJ1-1; D not certain. V gave up 5 bases and J gave up 1 base, with 17 bases separating them. The CDR3 sequence is 16 residues long. Germline lookup yields CDR1 SGHTA and CDR2 FQGNSA.

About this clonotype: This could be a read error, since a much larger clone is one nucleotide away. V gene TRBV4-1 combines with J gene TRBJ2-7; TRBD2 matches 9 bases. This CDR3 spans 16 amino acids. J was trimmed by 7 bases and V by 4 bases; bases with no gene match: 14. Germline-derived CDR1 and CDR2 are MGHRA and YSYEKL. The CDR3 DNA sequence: TGCGCCAGCAGCCGAATAGCGGGAGACTACTACAATGAGCAGTACTTC. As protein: CASSRIAGDYYNEQYF.